The clone carrying this TCR beta chain was seen a handful of times. What it binds is unknown. This specimen comes from a study of T-cell reconstitution after alpha-beta-depleted transplantation in children. Regarding the study as a whole: Some patients' high day-60 TCRbeta diversity was traced to surviving recipient T cells and thymic progenitors. Reportedly, roughly two months post-transplant, alpha-beta T cells arose from several hundred expanded graft clones. Diversity and T-cell counts at one year after transplant derived mostly from new T cells.

Germline V gives CDR1 SGHRS, CDR2 YFSETQ. Trimming removed 1 base at V and 0 bases at J, with 10 bases between. CDR3 length: 15 amino acids. Unique molecular identifiers tagged the TCRbeta library. One entry per CDR3 protein, called by TCRdb with MiXCR from the PCR reads. The sample yields 450,000 to 550,000 distinct CDR3 sequences, 11% seen once. The sample was PBMCs, mostly from graft donor cells, taken 180 days after TCRalphabeta/CD19-depleted stem cell transplant. This chain uses TRBV5-1 with TRBJ1-1; D ambiguous. The receptor comes from a female patient younger than 10 who had a stem cell transplant for aplastic anemia, so the T cells may come from the graft donor. CDR3 DNA sequence: TGCGCCAGCAGCTTGAACTGGGATATGAACACTGAAGCTTTCTTT. The encoded protein is CASSLNWDMNTEAFF. The full variable domain, with the rest looked up from reference TRBV5-1 and TRBJ1-1, is KAGVTQTPRYLIKTRGQQVTLSCSPISGHRSVSWYQQTPGQGLQFLFEYFSETQRNKGNFPGRFSGRQFSNSRSEMNVSTLELGDSALYLCASSLNWDMNTEAFFGQGTRLTVV.